A single sample is the source of the 3 T cell receptor beta chains below, sequenced in a study of blood T cell repertoires in COVID-19. Using immunoSEQ multiplex PCR, the repertoire was profiled, and TCRdb retains in-frame clones only, with some absent. The data show about 240,000 clones, with roughly 80% seen just once and 3.4% held by the top ten. Material for sequencing was peripheral blood. The origin of the receptors is a young woman with acute or convalescent COVID-19.

The sample holds one count of this clone. The V gene is TRBV14, the J gene TRBJ2-1; 10 bases fit TRBD2. Trimming cost V 8 bases and J 6 bases; bases outside gene matches: 10. The CDR3 has 15 amino acids. CDR1 SGHDN and CDR2 FVKESK come from the germline V gene. CDR3 amino acids: CASATLRTSGNEQFF. DNA for the CDR3: TGTGCCAGCGCCACGCTTAGGACTAGCGGCAATGAGCAGTTCTTC.

V gene TRBV6-5 combines with J gene TRBJ2-1, with D perhaps TRBD2 (6 bases). The V gene's germline CDR1 is MNHEY and CDR2 SVGAGI. The CDR3 is 15 residues long. V was clipped by 3 bases and J by 4 bases, with 13 bases between them. The CDR3 spells CASSYSGGTYNEQFF. The CDR3 coding sequence is TGTGCCAGCAGTTATTCAGGCGGGACTTACAATGAGCAGTTCTTC.

This chain connects TRBV27 to TRBJ1-6; D remains ambiguous. Germline V CDR1 and CDR2: MNHEY, SMNVEV (reference sequence). The CDR3 extends over 15 amino acids. The V and J ends lost 3 bases and 7 bases respectively, with 13 bases between them. The chain's CDR3 is CASSFFETGNSPLHF. The CDR3 bases are TGTGCCAGCAGTTTTTTTGAAACGGGGAATTCACCCCTCCACTTT.